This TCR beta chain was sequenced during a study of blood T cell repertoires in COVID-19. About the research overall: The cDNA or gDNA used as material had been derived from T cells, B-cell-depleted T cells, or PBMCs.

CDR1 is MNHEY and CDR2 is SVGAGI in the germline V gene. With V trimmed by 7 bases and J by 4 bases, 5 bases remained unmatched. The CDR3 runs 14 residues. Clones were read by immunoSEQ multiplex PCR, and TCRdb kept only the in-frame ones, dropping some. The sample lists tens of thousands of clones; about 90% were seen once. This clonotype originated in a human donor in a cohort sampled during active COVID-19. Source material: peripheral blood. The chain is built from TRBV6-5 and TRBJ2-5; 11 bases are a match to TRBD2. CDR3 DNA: TGTGCCAGCATTCGGCTAGCGGGGGGAGAGACCCAGTACTTC. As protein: CASIRLAGGETQYF.